This T cell receptor (beta chain) stems from a study of circulating and synovial CD4+ cells in juvenile arthritis. Study results and limitations: Bulk blood CD4 samples held at least an order of magnitude more or fewer genomes than CPL. Traditional Vbeta family usage analysis missed the pathogenic-like versus bulk difference. These blood cells shared more CDR3 sequences with synovium than bulk blood.

Patients with active juvenile idiopathic arthritis donated these samples. Concerning this clone itself: Its antigen is as yet unknown.

Germline values: CDR1 SGHAT, CDR2 FQNNGV. The CDR3 is 16 residues long. The J segment lost 5 bases and the V segment lost 5 bases, leaving 6 bases of the junction unmatched. Libraries were prepared by immunoSEQ multiplex PCR; TCRdb keeps only in-frame clonotypes and omits some of them. This sample has over 30,000 clones; around 95% occur once, and the top ten carry around 0.7%. This clonotype was sampled from a human donor with juvenile idiopathic arthritis. The chain is built from TRBV11-2 and TRBJ2-5; 15 bases are shared with TRBD2. Material for sequencing was CD4+ T cells from blood. CDR3 nucleotides: TGTGCCAGCAGCGTCGGACTAGCGGGGGGGAGGGAGACCCAGTACTTC. This sequence encodes CASSVGLAGGRETQYF.